This T cell receptor beta chain was captured in a study of PD-1 blockade in classical Hodgkin lymphoma. In the case of this clone: What it recognizes is unknown.

This CDR3 contains 15 residues. CDR1 and CDR2 (germline): SGHAT, FQNNGV. Losses at the gene ends were 5 bases for V and 6 bases for J; bases not matched to a gene: 8. Time point specified: cycle 4 day 1 (C4D1), after five to seven weeks of nivolumab. Brentuximab vedotin exposure varied, and every patient relapsed after autologous stem cell transplantation. Profiling relied on immunoSEQ multiplex PCR, and the TCRdb table lists in-frame clones only, not all of them. The repertoire includes some 52,000 clones, roughly 86% of them detected once, and around 6.5% sits in the top ten. Study conclusions and caveats: Before treatment, TCR diversity in newly diagnosed patients was reportedly lower than in healthy donors. Factors driving the repertoire differences, possibly disease activity or prior therapy, remain undefined. Baseline diversity resembling that of newly diagnosed patients was seen in complete responders.

The input for sequencing was peripheral blood mononuclear cells (PBMCs), taken before the fourth cycle of nivolumab. The V call is TRBV11-2, the J call TRBJ2-2, with 8 bases aligning to TRBD2. This clonotype originated in a human donor with classical Hodgkin lymphoma. DNA of the CDR3: TGTGCCAGCAGCCGCAGCGGGAGCGTCGCCGGGGAGCTGTTTTTT. Translated, it gives CASSRSGSVAGELFF.